This TCR beta chain originates from a study of identical twins. CDR3 length: 15 amino acids. Trimming took 4 bases from V and 3 from J; bases not matched to a gene: 7. The germline V gene has CDR1 MDHEN and CDR2 SYDVKM. This clonotype has only a few counts. TCRdb reprocessed the 5' RACE reads via MiXCR and lists one record per CDR3 protein. Of a few hundred thousand distinct CDR3 sequences listed, approximately 12% are singletons. In addition, the sample was reused for a study of yellow fever vaccine responses in identical twins.

The source of this sequence is a woman between 18 and 30 years old in good health. This chain joins TRBV28 and TRBJ2-7; 9 bases fit TRBD1. Sequenced sample: memory (CD45RO+) T cells sorted from blood. The CDR3 nucleotides are TGTGCCAGCAGTTCACCGGGACAGGGTTTCTACGAGCAGTACTTC. Its translation is CASSSPGQGFYEQYF. Using reference TRBV28 and TRBJ2-7 for the parts outside the CDR3, the full variable domain is DVKVTQSSRYLVKRTGEKVFLECVQDMDHENMFWYRQDPGLGLRLIYFSYDVKMKEKGDIPEGYSVSREKKERFSLILESASTNQTSMYLCASSSPGQGFYEQYFGPGTRLTVT.